This T cell receptor beta chain derives from a study of shared clonotypes between healthy human individuals. Study-level information: Each donor's CD4 naive and CD4 memory cells filled three plates apiece, CD8 naive two, and CD8 memory one.

Repertoires were generated with immunoSEQ multiplex PCR, while TCRdb's copy carries only in-frame clones and drops some. The sample shows hundreds of thousands of clones, approximately 73% of them seen only once. On this clone itself: Its target is unknown.

Study results and caveats: Non-shared clonotypes had lower generation probabilities than clonotypes shared by all four sorted-subset donors. Some naive CD4 clonotypes, 4% to 6%, turned up in common across a handful of donors.

The sequence was obtained from a woman aged 25 to 45 in good health. Sequencing was performed on memory CD4+ T cells sorted from blood. Indicated subset: CD45RA-negative fraction.

In DNA, the CDR3 is TGCGCCAGCAGCAACCCTAGCGGGAGCCAGGGAGAGCAGTACTTC. This sequence encodes CASSNPSGSQGEQYF. The V gene is TRBV5-1, the J gene TRBJ2-7; TRBD2 agrees at 10 bases. Germline assignment: CDR1 SGHRS and CDR2 YFSETQ. The CDR3 contains 15 residues. With V trimmed by 4 bases and J by 7 bases, 11 bases remained unmatched.